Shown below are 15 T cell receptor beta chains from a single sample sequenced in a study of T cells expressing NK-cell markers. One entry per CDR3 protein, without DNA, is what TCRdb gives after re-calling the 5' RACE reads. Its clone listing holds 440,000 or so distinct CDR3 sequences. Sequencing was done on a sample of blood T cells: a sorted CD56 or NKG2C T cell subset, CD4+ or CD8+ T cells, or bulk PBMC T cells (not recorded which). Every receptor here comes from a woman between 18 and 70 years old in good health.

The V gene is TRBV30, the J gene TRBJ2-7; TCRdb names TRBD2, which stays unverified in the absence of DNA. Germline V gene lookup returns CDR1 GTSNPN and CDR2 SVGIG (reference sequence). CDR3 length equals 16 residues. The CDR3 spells CAWSVLLGGPADEQYF.

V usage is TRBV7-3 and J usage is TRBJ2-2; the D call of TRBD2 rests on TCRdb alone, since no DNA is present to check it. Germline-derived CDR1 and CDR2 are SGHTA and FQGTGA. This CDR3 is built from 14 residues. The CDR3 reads CASSLTGHTGELFF.

CDR3 sequence: CASSLLRGLRENEQFF. The V call is TRBV12-3 or TRBV12-4, the J call TRBJ2-1; TCRdb lists TRBD1, though no DNA is available to test this call. This CDR3 is 16 amino acids long.

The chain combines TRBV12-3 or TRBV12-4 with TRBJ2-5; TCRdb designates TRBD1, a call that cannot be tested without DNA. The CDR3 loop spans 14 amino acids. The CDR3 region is CASSLRGQGETQYF.

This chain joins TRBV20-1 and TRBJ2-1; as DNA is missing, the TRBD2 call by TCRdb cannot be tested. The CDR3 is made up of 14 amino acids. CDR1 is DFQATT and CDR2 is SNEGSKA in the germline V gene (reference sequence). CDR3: CSARATSGSNEQFF.

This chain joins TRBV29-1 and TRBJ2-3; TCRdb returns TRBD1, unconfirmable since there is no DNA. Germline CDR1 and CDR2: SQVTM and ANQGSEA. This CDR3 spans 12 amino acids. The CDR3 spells CSVEAVGGTQYF.

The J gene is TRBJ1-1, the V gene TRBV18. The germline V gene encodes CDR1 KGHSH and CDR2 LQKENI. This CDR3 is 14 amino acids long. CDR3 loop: CASSLGPANTEAFF.

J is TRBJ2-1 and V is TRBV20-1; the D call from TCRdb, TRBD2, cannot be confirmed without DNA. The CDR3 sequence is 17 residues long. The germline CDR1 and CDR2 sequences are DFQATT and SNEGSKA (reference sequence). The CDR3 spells CSASPTSGRSWDNEQFF.

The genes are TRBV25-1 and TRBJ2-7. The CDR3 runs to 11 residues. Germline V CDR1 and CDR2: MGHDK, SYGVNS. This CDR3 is CASSDPYEQYF.

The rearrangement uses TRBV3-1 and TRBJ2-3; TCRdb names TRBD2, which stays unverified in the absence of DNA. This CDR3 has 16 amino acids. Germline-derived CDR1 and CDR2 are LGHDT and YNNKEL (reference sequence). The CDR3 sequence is CASSQPLAGGTDTQYF.

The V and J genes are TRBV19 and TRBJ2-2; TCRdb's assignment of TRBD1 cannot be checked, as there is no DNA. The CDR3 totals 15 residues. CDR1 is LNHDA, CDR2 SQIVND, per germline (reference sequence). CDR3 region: CASSINRGPTGELFF. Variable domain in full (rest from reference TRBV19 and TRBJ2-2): DGGITQSPKYLFRKEGQNVTLSCEQNLNHDAMYWYRQDPGQGLRLIYYSQIVNDFQKGDIAEGYSVSREKKESFPLTVTSAQKNPTAFYLCASSINRGPTGELFFGEGSRLTVL.

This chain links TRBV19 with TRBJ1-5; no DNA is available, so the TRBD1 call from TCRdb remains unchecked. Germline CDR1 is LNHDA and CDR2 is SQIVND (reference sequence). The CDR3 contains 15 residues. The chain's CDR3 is CASSIAGQGDQPQHF.

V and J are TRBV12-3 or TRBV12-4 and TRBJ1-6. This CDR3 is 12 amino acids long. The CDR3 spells CASSPNDSPLHF.

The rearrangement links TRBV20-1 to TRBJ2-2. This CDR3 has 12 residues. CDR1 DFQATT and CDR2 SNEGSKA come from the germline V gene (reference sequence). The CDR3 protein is CSSRLSTGELFF.

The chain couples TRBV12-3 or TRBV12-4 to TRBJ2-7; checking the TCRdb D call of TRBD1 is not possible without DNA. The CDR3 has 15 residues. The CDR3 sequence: CASSPSRGTPYEQYF.